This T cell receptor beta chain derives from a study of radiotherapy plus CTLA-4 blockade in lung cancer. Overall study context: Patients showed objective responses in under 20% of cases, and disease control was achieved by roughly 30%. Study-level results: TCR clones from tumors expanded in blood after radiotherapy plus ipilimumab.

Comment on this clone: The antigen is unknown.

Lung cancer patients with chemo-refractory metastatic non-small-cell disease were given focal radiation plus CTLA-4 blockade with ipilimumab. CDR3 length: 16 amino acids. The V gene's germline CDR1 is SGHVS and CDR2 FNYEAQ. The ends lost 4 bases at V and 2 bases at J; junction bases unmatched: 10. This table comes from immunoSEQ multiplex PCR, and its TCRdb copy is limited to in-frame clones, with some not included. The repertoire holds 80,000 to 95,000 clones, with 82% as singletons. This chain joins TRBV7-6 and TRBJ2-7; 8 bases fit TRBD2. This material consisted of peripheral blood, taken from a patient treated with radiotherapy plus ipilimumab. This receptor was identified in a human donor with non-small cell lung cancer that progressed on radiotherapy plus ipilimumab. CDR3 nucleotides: TGTGCCAGCAGCTCCTTAGCGGGATCTTACCCCTACGAGCAGTACTTC. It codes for CASSSLAGSYPYEQYF.